The rows below give T cell receptor beta chains drawn from one sample of a study of CD8 T cells in Susac syndrome. TCRdb independently ran MiXCR on the immunoSEQ multiplex PCR reads; one entry per CDR3 protein. The data contain just over 150,000 distinct CDR3 sequences, about 94% of them singletons. The sample taken for sequencing was CD8+ T cells from PBMCs. The receptor set was obtained from a human donor with multiple sclerosis. Both conserved end residues are part of each CDR3. Fields, in order: clone size, V gene, J gene, D gene, CDR3 protein. A D gene is named only where the DNA matches it firmly. Clone size is shown for a subset of rows, as once, few, many or a class of expanded clone.

size: once
V: TRBV15
J: TRBJ2-7
D: TRBD1
CDR3: CATSDRGPGYEQYF

size: -
V: TRBV18
J: TRBJ1-2
D: TRBD1
CDR3: CASSPPSDRNYGYTF

size: -
V: TRBV7-9
J: TRBJ1-5
D: -
CDR3: CASSSFDRHQPQHF

size: -
V: TRBV30
J: TRBJ2-1
D: -
CDR3: CAWSVAPYNEQFF

size: -
V: TRBV2
J: TRBJ2-7
D: -
CDR3: CASSEGSSYEQYF

size: few
V: TRBV6-5
J: TRBJ1-2
D: -
CDR3: CASSYLGLGYGYTF

size: -
V: TRBV20-1
J: TRBJ1-2
D: -
CDR3: CSARPIETARYGYTF

size: -
V: TRBV20-1
J: TRBJ2-7
D: TRBD1
CDR3: CSARPDRLPGYEQYF

size: -
V: TRBV4-3
J: TRBJ2-7
D: -
CDR3: CASSQDGIGASYEQYF

size: once
V: TRBV7-9
J: TRBJ2-7
D: TRBD2
CDR3: CASSLTSGGSYEQYF

size: -
V: TRBV7-9
J: TRBJ1-2
D: TRBD1
CDR3: CASSLGTGNLYGYTF

size: -
V: TRBV14
J: TRBJ2-1
D: TRBD2
CDR3: CASSQRRGGGAYNEQFF

size: -
V: TRBV20-1
J: TRBJ2-7
D: TRBD1
CDR3: CSARLIRDRGGIEQYF

size: -
V: TRBV30
J: TRBJ2-7
D: -
CDR3: CAWGSRAYSYEQYF

size: -
V: TRBV23-1
J: TRBJ1-1
D: -
CDR3: CASSQSPGLNTEAFF

size: -
V: TRBV15
J: TRBJ2-7
D: -
CDR3: CATSSGDSTYEQYF

size: -
V: TRBV9
J: TRBJ2-5
D: -
CDR3: CASSVGDTYQETQYF

size: -
V: TRBV7-9
J: TRBJ2-3
D: TRBD1
CDR3: CASSWKQGALTDTQYF

size: -
V: TRBV6-5
J: TRBJ2-3
D: -
CDR3: CASSSVPGQRTDTQYF

size: -
V: TRBV7-9
J: TRBJ2-7
D: TRBD1
CDR3: CAGRDREDYEQYF

size: -
V: TRBV29-1
J: TRBJ2-7
D: -
CDR3: CSVVLGVQGYEQYF

size: -
V: TRBV20-1
J: TRBJ2-1
D: TRBD1
CDR3: CSAREGQVYNEQFF

size: -
V: TRBV12-3/TRBV12-4
J: TRBJ2-7
D: -
CDR3: CASMSPGTSYEQYF

size: few
V: TRBV30
J: TRBJ1-1
D: -
CDR3: CAWSEGGTEAFF

size: -
V: TRBV27
J: TRBJ1-2
D: -
CDR3: CASRQGRYGYTF

size: -
V: TRBV9
J: TRBJ1-1
D: -
CDR3: CASSKEPGHRQNTEAFF

size: -
V: TRBV28
J: TRBJ1-2
D: -
CDR3: CASSLARVNYGYTF

size: once
V: TRBV7-6
J: TRBJ2-1
D: TRBD1
CDR3: CASSLVGTGVVGEQFF

size: -
V: TRBV2
J: TRBJ2-7
D: -
CDR3: CASRGDGSSYEQYF

size: -
V: TRBV3-1
J: TRBJ2-3
D: -
CDR3: CASSHILQQTSTDTQYF

size: -
V: TRBV9
J: TRBJ2-2
D: TRBD2
CDR3: CASSVGGKTGELFF

size: -
V: TRBV9
J: TRBJ2-3
D: -
CDR3: CASSSRTEGPDTQYF

size: -
V: TRBV24-1
J: TRBJ1-5
D: -
CDR3: CATSKDRDSNQPQHF

size: -
V: TRBV6-5
J: TRBJ2-7
D: -
CDR3: CASSYFFSGEAYEQYF

size: -
V: TRBV30
J: TRBJ1-6
D: -
CDR3: CAWLPMEGISYNSPLHF

size: -
V: TRBV4-2
J: TRBJ1-5
D: -
CDR3: CASSQDPQGGEGGQPQHF

size: once
V: TRBV27
J: TRBJ2-1
D: -
CDR3: CASSFLGATLYNEQFF

size: -
V: TRBV4-3
J: TRBJ2-1
D: -
CDR3: CASSQRGNEQFF

size: -
V: TRBV4-1
J: TRBJ2-5
D: TRBD2
CDR3: CASSQVAGAPETQYF

size: -
V: TRBV20-1
J: TRBJ2-7
D: -
CDR3: CSAPGPGGDEQYF

size: -
V: TRBV13
J: TRBJ2-7
D: -
CDR3: CASSPERRSSYEQYF

size: -
V: TRBV13
J: TRBJ1-1
D: TRBD1
CDR3: CASSLVGTGRNTEAFF

size: few
V: TRBV5-1
J: TRBJ2-7
D: TRBD2
CDR3: CASSHPERGASYEQYF

size: once
V: TRBV30
J: TRBJ1-1
D: TRBD1
CDR3: CAWDRENTEAFF

size: -
V: TRBV30
J: TRBJ1-1
D: -
CDR3: CAWSGAEAFF

size: -
V: TRBV27
J: TRBJ1-2
D: TRBD1
CDR3: CASSPTPGQADGYTF

size: -
V: TRBV25-1
J: TRBJ2-7
D: TRBD1
CDR3: CASSEFRTGLSEQYF

size: -
V: TRBV2
J: TRBJ2-2
D: TRBD1
CDR3: CASTSGGAGTGELFF

size: -
V: TRBV11-2
J: TRBJ2-3
D: -
CDR3: CASSRTPTDTQYF

size: -
V: TRBV9
J: TRBJ2-1
D: -
CDR3: CASSVGGSSGSSYNEQFF

size: once
V: TRBV3-1
J: TRBJ1-1
D: TRBD1
CDR3: CASSLGTGGTEAFF

size: -
V: TRBV27
J: TRBJ2-7
D: TRBD1
CDR3: CASSLTPGTGNEQYF

size: -
V: TRBV27
J: TRBJ2-1
D: TRBD1
CDR3: CASSLSGQGASEQFF

size: once
V: TRBV18
J: TRBJ1-2
D: TRBD1
CDR3: CASPAGTGAGYTF

size: -
V: TRBV27
J: TRBJ2-7
D: -
CDR3: CASSYTGSSYEQYF

size: -
V: TRBV20-1
J: TRBJ1-1
D: TRBD1
CDR3: CSARGIGTGGKTFF

size: -
V: TRBV20-1
J: TRBJ2-7
D: -
CDR3: CSARGGSSYEQYF